This TCR beta chain was found in a study of CD8 T cells in ankylosing spondylitis (dated by TCRdb to the late 2010s). Concerning the study at large: T cell receptor beta repertoires were profiled in healthy donors and ankylosing spondylitis patients so that disease-linked TCR variants could be found. Peripheral blood was sampled, and synovial fluid was additionally collected from ankylosing spondylitis patients. In total, the full study cohort was made up of about 99 healthy donors and approximately 24 ankylosing spondylitis patients. Paper-wide results and their limitations: Some motif variants had previously been reported in the synovial fluid and blood of reactive arthritis patients, which suggests shared mechanisms of disease initiation. Significant enrichment of the disease-linked clones was reported in matched synovial fluid samples from ankylosing spondylitis patients. In peripheral blood, the disease-linked clones were found at relatively low frequencies and had a CD8+ phenotype. A TCR beta motif made up of several highly homologous amino acid variants appeared to be characteristic of blood from ankylosing spondylitis patients.

Sequencing used an Illumina HiSeq 2500. Quantitative 5'-RACE with molecular barcodes was used to prepare TCR beta libraries. In the authors' own workflow: A new computational method based on a probabilistic model of VDJ rearrangement was used to identify disease-linked TCR variants. In-frame beta chains were kept once TCRdb had trimmed the public reads at Q25 with fastp and called clones with MiXCR. Identical CDR3 proteins give one entry, which carries the most common genes and DNA. The V and J calls were determined by TCRdb, not by the authors. The sample contains 150,000 to 200,000 distinct CDR3 sequences, roughly 13% of them found a single time. The leading ten clones occupy more than 15% of the sample. CDR1 and CDR2, looked up from the germline V gene, are ENHRY and SYGVKD. Trimming costs V 0 bases and J 5 bases, and their ends lie 19 bases apart. From its cysteine to its phenylalanine, the CDR3 spans 18 amino acids. This entry keeps only the CDR3 DNA: 54 bases, framed from base 1.

A word on this clonotype: Its cognate antigen has yet to be identified. Per-nucleotide qualities are absent, and no much larger clonotype sits a single base away.

The sample consisted of blood, either unsorted or a sorted T cell fraction (not recorded which). The TCR comes from a male donor with ankylosing spondylitis or in good health (not recorded which). The chain joins TRBV10-3 to TRBJ2-2; the D gene cannot be resolved reliably. The DNA is as follows: TGTGCCATCAGTGAGTCAATGGACCACCTTTTGAGGACCGGGGAGCTGTTTTTT. Its amino acids are CAISESMDHLLRTGELFF.